The clone carrying this T cell receptor beta chain was picked up a small number of times. Sequencing was performed with immunoSEQ multiplex PCR; in TCRdb, only in-frame clones are kept and a portion is missing. The table shows tens of thousands of clones, with approximately 92% occurring only once. These data originate in a study of T cell changes during pregnancy in multiple sclerosis. The CDR3 has 18 residues. J was trimmed by 0 bases and V by 4 bases; bases with no gene match: 6. The germline V gene has CDR1 SGHRS and CDR2 YFSETQ. The sequenced sample was peripheral blood, obtained in the third trimester of pregnancy. The chain couples TRBV5-1 to TRBJ2-2; 13 bases map to TRBD2. The receptor comes from a female donor with multiple sclerosis, enrolled in a pregnancy study. The DNA for the CDR3 is TGCGCCAGCAGCGATACTAGCGGGAGGGCCGCGAACACCGGGGAGCTGTTTTTT. It encodes CASSDTSGRAANTGELFF. The whole variable domain, remainder taken from reference TRBV5-1 and TRBJ2-2, is KAGVTQTPRYLIKTRGQQVTLSCSPISGHRSVSWYQQTPGQGLQFLFEYFSETQRNKGNFPGRFSGRQFSNSRSEMNVSTLELGDSALYLCASSDTSGRAANTGELFFGEGSRLTVL.